A single sample is the source of the 25 T cell receptor beta chains below, sequenced in a study of Graves' ophthalmopathy and Graves' hyperthyroidism. RNA transcripts yielded amplified TCR beta CDR3 regions. RT-PCR with HTBI primers came first, then second-round multiplex PCR. TCRdb called the multiplex PCR reads again in MiXCR, with one record for every CDR3 protein. Among tens of thousands of distinct CDR3 sequences, more than 40% were seen once, and the ten largest hold roughly 4.7%. Sequencing was done on a sample of peripheral blood. The receptors originated from an adult woman with Graves' ophthalmopathy.

V and J are TRBV5-1 and TRBJ1-2, with D possibly being TRBD1 (5 bases). Between the trimmed V and J ends, which lost 4 bases and 2 bases, there was a span of 15 bases. Germline assignment: CDR1 SGHRS and CDR2 YFSETQ. This CDR3 spans 15 amino acids. The DNA for the CDR3 is TGCGCCAGCAGCCCCGAGCGGGGGAACAACTATGGCTACACCTTC. Translated: CASSPERGNNYGYTF.

This clonotype was counted between two and nine times. This chain links TRBV7-9 with TRBJ2-7, with D maybe TRBD1 (5 bases). Per germline, CDR1 SEHNR and CDR2 FQNEAQ (reference sequence). This CDR3 spans 12 amino acids. Trimming took off 5 bases at V and 6 bases at J, with 11 bases between the two ends. The CDR3 DNA reads TGTGCCAGCAGCATGGCAGGGATCGAGCAGTACTTC. Residues: CASSMAGIEQYF.

This clonotype is labeled medium-sized (0.01 to 0.1%). The chain couples TRBV29-1 to TRBJ2-7, with D uncertain. Germline V lookup: CDR1 SQVTM, CDR2 ANQGSEA. The CDR3 runs to 13 residues. V lost 5 bases, J lost 5 bases, and 16 bases lay in between. CDR3 coding DNA: TGCAGCGTTAGTCGTTCACTTTCCCACGAGCAGTACTTC. Translating gives CSVSRSLSHEQYF.

A single count supports this clonotype. The rearrangement links TRBV7-9 to TRBJ2-1; 7 nucleotides align to TRBD1. Germline CDR1 reads SEHNR; CDR2 reads FQNEAQ (reference sequence). Trimming cost V 4 bases and J 6 bases; bases outside gene matches: 9. The CDR3 extends over 15 amino acids. CDR3 DNA sequence: TGTGCCAGCAGCTCAGGGGCAGGGGGTTTCAATGAGCAGTTCTTC. Translated: CASSSGAGGFNEQFF.

This chain uses TRBV7-8 with TRBJ1-4; no definite D call. Between the trimmed V and J ends, which lost 5 bases and 2 bases, there was a span of 9 bases. The CDR3 contains 14 residues. Looked up from germline, CDR1 is SGHVS and CDR2 is FQNEAQ. The CDR3 DNA reads as TGTGCCAGCAGCCCGTGGACGACTAATGAAAAACTGTTTTTT. It specifies CASSPWTTNEKLFF.

In regard to this clonotype: This clone may be a read error of a much larger clone one base away. The genes are TRBV7-9 and TRBJ1-1; D not resolved. The ends were cut back, 6 bases at V and 6 bases at J, with 11 bases in the middle. Germline CDR1 SEHNR, CDR2 FQNEAQ (reference sequence). This CDR3 is built from 12 residues. CDR3 sequence (DNA): TGTGCCAGCAGTTCGAGGATGGCTGAAGCTTTCTTT. Encoded protein: CASSSRMAEAFF.

The chain recombines TRBV30 with TRBJ2-1, with a possible D match to TRBD2 (5 bases). V shed 1 base and J shed 4 bases, with 17 bases lying between them. CDR1 is GTSNPN and CDR2 is SVGIG in the germline V gene (reference sequence). The CDR3 extends over 16 amino acids. The CDR3 bases are TGTGCCTGGAGTGCGGAAGTGGGAGTAATGTACAATGAGCAGTTCTTC. Amino acid sequence: CAWSAEVGVMYNEQFF.

This clonotype occurred many times. This chain uses TRBV14 with TRBJ2-2; 10 positions agree with TRBD2. The V gene's germline CDR1 is SGHDN and CDR2 FVKESK. The V segment lost 5 bases and the J segment 5 bases; nucleotides outside the gene matches: 5. CDR3 length: 15 residues. The CDR3 protein is CASSSLAGVTGELFF. CDR3 nucleotides: TGTGCCAGCAGCTCTCTAGCGGGAGTTACCGGGGAGCTGTTTTTT. Supplemented by reference TRBV14 and TRBJ2-2, the full variable domain reads EAGVTQFPSHSVIEKGQTVTLRCDPISGHDNLYWYRRVMGKEIKFLLHFVKESKQDESGMPNNRFLAERTGGTYSTLKVQPAELEDSGVYFCASSSLAGVTGELFFGEGSRLTVL.

About this clonotype: At one of its ends the junction is not consistent with the germline gene, which may arise from a read error. This chain uses TRBV19 with TRBJ1-3; D is unresolved. The CDR3 is 18 residues long. CDR1 LNHDA and CDR2 SQIVND come from the germline V gene (reference sequence). The CDR3 coding sequence is TGTGCCAGTAGTATAGCCCTCAGAAGGGCGAGCTCTGGAGACACCATATATTTT. Encoded protein: CASSIALRRASSGDTIYF.

This clonotype has just a few counts. This may be a read error: a much more frequent sequence differs by one nucleotide. Lacking the conserved final phenylalanine or tryptophan, this CDR3 likely reflects a read error. The genes are TRBV6-1 and TRBJ2-3, with 8 bases fitting TRBD1. Germline V CDR1 and CDR2: MNHNS, SASEGT. After removal of 10 bases from V and 4 bases from J, the junction contained 13 bases not matched to a gene. There are 15 residues in the CDR3. The CDR3 loop is CATHPRTGMADTQYL. CDR3 bases: TGTGCCACCCACCCGCGGACAGGGATGGCAGATACGCAGTATCTT.

This clonotype was found many times. A single base separates this from a much larger clone, so it may be a read error. The rearrangement uses TRBV20-1 and TRBJ2-1, with D possibly being TRBD1 or TRBD2 (5 bases each). Germline lookup yields CDR1 DFQATT and CDR2 SNEGSKA (reference sequence). V lost 1 base and J lost 12, with 22 bases in between. CDR3 length equals 15 residues. CDR3 DNA sequence: TGCAGTGCTAGAGGGGTATCGGGAAGGGGCCATGGGCAGTTCTTC. It translates to CSARGVSGRGHGQFF.

With respect to this clonotype: The conserved phenylalanine or tryptophan normally closing the CDR3 is absent here, so this likely arose from a read error. J is TRBJ2-1 and V is TRBV10-3; TRBD2 agrees at 7 bases. The CDR3 sequence is 16 residues long. The germline CDR1 and CDR2 sequences are ENHRY and SYGVKD. The CDR3 loop is CASSLPSERGYNEQFL. CDR3 DNA sequence: TGTGCCAGCAGTTTGCCCTCGGAGCGGGGCTACAATGAGCAGTTCCTC.

This clonotype was counted at least ten times. A much larger clone lies a single base off, so this may be a read error. CDR3: CASTMPGLAYEQYF. CDR3 DNA sequence: TGTGCCAGTACTATGCCGGGACTAGCCTACGAGCAGTACTTC. This chain links TRBV6-6 with TRBJ2-7, with 8 bases identical to TRBD2. This CDR3 spans 14 amino acids. Germline CDR1 and CDR2: MNHNY and SVGAGI (reference sequence). V lost 9 bases and J lost 2; bases outside the gene matches: 9.

The rearrangement links TRBV2 to TRBJ2-7, with D tentatively TRBD2 (5 bases). V was trimmed by 8 bases and J by 0 bases, leaving 14 bases between them. The CDR3 runs to 14 residues. The germline gives CDR1 SNHLY, CDR2 FYNNEI. The CDR3 spells CASVQGGSSYEQYF. The CDR3 DNA is TGTGCCAGCGTCCAAGGTGGGAGCTCCTACGAGCAGTACTTC. The variable domain in full, with the rest retrieved from reference TRBV2 and TRBJ2-7, is EPEVTQTPSHQVTQMGQEVILRCVPISNHLYFYWYRQILGQKVEFLVSFYNNEISEKSEIFDDQFSVERPDGSNFTLKIRSTKLEDSAMYFCASVQGGSSYEQYFGPGTRLTVT.

For this clonotype: The junction shows a germline mismatch at one end, possibly a read error. CDR3 nucleotides: TGCGCCAGCAGCTCCCGGACTGGCGGGAGAAACTCCTACGAGCAGTACTTC. This encodes CASSSRTGGRNSYEQYF. V gene TRBV7-9 combines with J gene TRBJ2-7; 7 bases are a match to TRBD2. In germline, CDR1 is SEHNR, CDR2 FQNEAQ (reference sequence). This CDR3 has 17 amino acids.

This clonotype was recorded at least ten times. This chain connects TRBV5-1 to TRBJ2-1; 14 bases line up with TRBD2. Germline V gene data show CDR1 as SGHRS and CDR2 as YFSETQ. J lost 4 bases, V lost 4 bases, and 4 bases had no gene match. There are 16 residues in the CDR3. This chain's CDR3 is CASSARTSGGYNEQFF. CDR3 DNA: TGCGCCAGCAGCGCGAGGACTAGCGGGGGGTACAATGAGCAGTTCTTC. Filled out from reference TRBV5-1 and TRBJ2-1, the complete variable domain reads KAGVTQTPRYLIKTRGQQVTLSCSPISGHRSVSWYQQTPGQGLQFLFEYFSETQRNKGNFPGRFSGRQFSNSRSEMNVSTLELGDSALYLCASSARTSGGYNEQFFGPGTRLTVL.

This clonotype was detected ten times or more. The rearrangement uses TRBV27 and TRBJ1-5; weak D call: TRBD1 (6 bases). Per the germline V gene, CDR1 is MNHEY and CDR2 is SMNVEV (reference sequence). V was trimmed by 4 bases and J by 4 bases, leaving 17 bases between them. This CDR3 is 16 amino acids long. Here the CDR3 reads CASSSLLGGLNQPQHF. The CDR3 DNA reads TGTGCCAGCAGTTCCCTCCTCGGGGGCTTGAATCAGCCCCAGCATTTT.

This clonotype was recorded at least ten times. The rearrangement links TRBV20-1 to TRBJ2-3, with 11 bases aligning to TRBD1. Per the germline V gene, CDR1 is DFQATT and CDR2 is SNEGSKA (reference sequence). Germline trimming cut 5 bases from V and 4 bases from J; bases unmatched to any gene: 8. The CDR3 contains 15 residues. CDR3 residues: CSAAPGQGVSDTQYF. DNA for the CDR3: TGCAGTGCTGCTCCGGGACAGGGGGTATCAGATACGCAGTATTTT.

At least ten counts were recorded for this clonotype. The rearrangement joins TRBV20-1 to TRBJ1-2; possible D gene TRBD1, 5 bases. The ends were cut back, 0 bases at V and 8 bases at J, with 25 bases in the middle. The CDR3 totals 17 residues. Germline V gene data show CDR1 as DFQATT and CDR2 as SNEGSKA (reference sequence). CDR3 in DNA: TGCAGTGCTAGAGATCGAGGGCAGGCAGGGCCGGGAAGAGGCTACACCTTC. Residues: CSARDRGQAGPGRGYTF.

The chain links TRBV27 to TRBJ2-1; 8 nucleotides match TRBD2. This CDR3 region has 15 residues. Germline V gene lookup returns CDR1 MNHEY and CDR2 SMNVEV (reference sequence). Trimming took 10 bases from V and 4 from J; bases not matched to a gene: 12. CDR3 sequence (DNA): TGTGCCAACAGCCCTGTAGCGGGACGATACAATGAGCAGTTCTTC. Its protein product is CANSPVAGRYNEQFF.

This clonotype came up a few times. The junction does not match germline at one end; this may be a read error. The chain couples TRBV5-1 to TRBJ2-3, with D possibly being TRBD2 (5 bases). This CDR3 is built from 14 residues. Germline CDR1 SGHRS, CDR2 YFSETQ. CDR3 coding DNA: TGTGCCAGCAGGACGCGGACGGGAATAGATACGCAGTATTTT. Its translation: CASRTRTGIDTQYF.

As concerns this clonotype: An end of the junction differs from the germline gene, which may be a read error. The chain combines TRBV5-1 with TRBJ1-2, with 7 bases fitting TRBD1. The V gene's germline CDR1 is SGHRS and CDR2 YFSETQ. The CDR3 extends over 13 amino acids. CDR3 sequence: CVSRPGQDYGYTF. The CDR3 coding sequence is TGCGTCAGCAGGCCCGGACAGGACTATGGGTACACCTTC.

The CDR3 loop is CASSGRTTQETQHF. In DNA form, the CDR3 reads TGTGCCAGCAGTGGGAGGACTACCCAAGAGACCCAGCATTTT. This chain links TRBV6-1 with TRBJ1-5; D is undetermined. Germline CDR1 reads MNHNS; CDR2 reads SASEGT. Deletions cut 4 bases from V and 11 bases from J, with 18 bases between. The CDR3 is 14 residues long.

This clonotype showed up many times. The rearrangement joins TRBV19 to TRBJ1-2; D is unresolved. This CDR3 is built from 14 residues. Trimming shortened V by 5 bases and J by 4 bases, and 14 bases separated the two germline ends. Germline V gene sequence: CDR1 LNHDA, CDR2 SQIVND (reference sequence). The CDR3 protein is CASSFSDGFYGYTF. CDR3 nucleotides: TGTGCCAGTAGTTTCTCAGACGGATTCTATGGCTACACCTTC.

The CDR3 bases are TGTGCCAGCAGCTTAGATCTGGGGGGAGTCGATGAGCAGTATTTT. Translation: CASSLDLGGVDEQYF. The V gene is TRBV11-2, the J gene TRBJ2-3; D may be TRBD2 (6 bases). Between the trimmed V and J ends, which lost 0 bases and 11 bases, there was a span of 18 bases. Germline assignment: CDR1 SGHAT and CDR2 FQNNGV. The CDR3 loop spans 15 amino acids.